Detailed here is one T cell receptor beta chain. Enrollees, roughly 18 to 89 years old, lived in about two dozen US areas. All recovered Cohort 3 donors got two negative PCRs, got clearance, or saw symptom resolution. As processed by the authors: Reference gene primers were amplified, and this amplification served to estimate nucleated cell counts. The protocol was immunoSEQ multiplex PCR, while the TCRdb copy is restricted to in-frame clones and leaves out a portion. D and trimming come from the DNA, and the V and J calls and clone size come from that table. The sample shows about 150,000 clones, 84% of them seen only once. This CDR3 contains 16 residues. CDR1 MNHEY and CDR2 SVGEGT come from the germline V gene. Trimming cost V 0 bases and J 4 bases, with 13 bases left between them. This sample was included in a study of blood T cell repertoires in COVID-19. Across the study: Acute and convalescent COVID-19 specimens originated in the United States, Italy and Spain.

This receptor was obtained from a man aged 45-65 years who had recovered from COVID-19. Input material: PBMCs or T cells enriched from blood (not recorded which). This chain uses TRBV6-2 or TRBV6-3 with TRBJ2-1; tentatively, D is TRBD2 (6 bases). The CDR3: CASSYSGGGRYNEQFF. The CDR3 coding sequence is TGTGCCAGCAGTTACTCGGGGGGTGGGAGGTACAATGAGCAGTTCTTC.